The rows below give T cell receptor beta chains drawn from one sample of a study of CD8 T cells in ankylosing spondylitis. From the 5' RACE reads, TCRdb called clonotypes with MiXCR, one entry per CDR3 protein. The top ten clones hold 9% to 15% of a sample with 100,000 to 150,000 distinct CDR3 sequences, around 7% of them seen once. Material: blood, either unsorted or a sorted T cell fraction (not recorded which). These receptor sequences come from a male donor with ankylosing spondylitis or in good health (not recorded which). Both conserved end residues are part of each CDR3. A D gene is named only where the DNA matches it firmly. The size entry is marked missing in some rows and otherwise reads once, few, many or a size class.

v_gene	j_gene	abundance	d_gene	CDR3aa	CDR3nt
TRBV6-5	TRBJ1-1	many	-	CASSYSLSGVDEAFF	TGTGCCAGCAGTTACTCGTTATCAGGGGTTGATGAAGCTTTCTTT
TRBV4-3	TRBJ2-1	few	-	CASSQDPLRNEQFF	TGCGCCAGCAGCCAAGATCCTTTGCGAAATGAGCAGTTCTTC
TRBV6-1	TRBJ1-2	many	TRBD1	CASSENRGGNYGYTF	TGTGCCAGCAGTGAGAACAGGGGGGGGAACTATGGCTACACCTTC
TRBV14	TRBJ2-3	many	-	CASRGLWGEGTDTQYF	TGTGCCAGCCGGGGACTTTGGGGGGAAGGCACAGATACGCAGTATTTT
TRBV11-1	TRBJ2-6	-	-	CASSLASGGRTGANVLTF	TGTGCCAGCAGCTTAGCGTCTGGTGGTAGGACTGGGGCCAACGTCCTGACTTTC
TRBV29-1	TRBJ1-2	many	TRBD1	CSVIRTGGYGYTF	TGCAGCGTGATCCGGACAGGGGGGTATGGCTACACCTTC
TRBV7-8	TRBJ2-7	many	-	CASSPGIGFYEQYF	TGTGCCAGCAGCCCCGGGATAGGATTCTACGAGCAGTACTTC
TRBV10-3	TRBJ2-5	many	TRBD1	CATGDSYRETQYF	TGTGCCACCGGGGACAGCTATCGGGAGACCCAGTACTTC
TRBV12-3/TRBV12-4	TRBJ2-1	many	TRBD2	CASGTSGGLNEQFF	TGTGCCAGCGGGACTAGCGGGGGCCTCAATGAGCAGTTCTTC
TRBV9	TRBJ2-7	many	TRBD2	CASSVEAGGPYEQYF	TGTGCCAGCAGCGTAGAGGCGGGAGGTCCCTACGAGCAGTACTTC
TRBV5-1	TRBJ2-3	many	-	CASSLWTGGVTDTQYF	TGCGCCAGCAGCTTGTGGACGGGGGGCGTCACAGATACGCAGTATTTT
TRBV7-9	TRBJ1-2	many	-	CASSLESASGGYTF	TGTGCCAGCAGCTTAGAGTCGGCCTCCGGTGGCTACACCTTC
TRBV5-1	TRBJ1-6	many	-	CASSLARETPLHF	TGCGCCAGCAGCTTGGCCCGAGAAACACCCCTCCACTTT
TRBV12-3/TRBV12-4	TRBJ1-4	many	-	CASSLRAGPTNEKLFF	TGTGCCAGCAGTTTAAGGGCAGGCCCAACTAATGAAAAACTGTTTTTT
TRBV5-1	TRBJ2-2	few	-	CASSYTNTGELFF	TGCGCCAGCAGCTACACGAACACCGGGGAGCTGTTTTTT
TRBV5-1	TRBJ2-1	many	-	CASSSEGSYNEQFF	TGCGCCAGCAGCTCGGAGGGGTCCTACAATGAGCAGTTCTTC